This T cell receptor (beta chain) was captured by sequencing in a study of T cell repertoires in aging, cancer and after chemotherapy. Study-level points and caveats: Loss of evenness, beyond lost richness, contributed to age-related TCR diversity decline in cancer patients. Untreated cancer patients had significantly lower blood TCR diversity than age-matched healthy donors.

This clonotype rates as medium-sized. The antigen remains undetermined. The germline CDR1 and CDR2 sequences are SEHNR and FQNEAQ (reference sequence). Trimming cost V 0 bases and J 2 bases, with 8 bases left between them. CDR3 length: 14 amino acids. TCR beta rearrangements were amplified from peripheral blood genomic DNA. A mixed TRB-A/B primer pool amplified rearranged TRB by multiplex touch-down PCR. MiXCR, applied by TCRdb to the multiplex PCR reads, yields one record per CDR3 protein. The table records roughly 6,000 distinct CDR3 sequences, roughly a fifth of them present only once. The TCR originated in a human donor with a blood cancer. The sample consisted of blood. The genes are TRBV7-9 and TRBJ2-7; unclear D gene. CDR3 amino acids: CASSLASPTYEQYF. The CDR3 nucleotides read TGTGCCAGCAGCTTAGCGTCCCCGACCTACGAGCAGTACTTC. The variable domain in full, completed from reference TRBV7-9 and TRBJ2-7, reads DTGVSQNPRHKITKRGQNVTFRCDPISEHNRLYWYRQTLGQGPEFLTYFQNEAQLEKSRLLSDRFSAERPKGSFSTLEIQRTEQGDSAMYLCASSLASPTYEQYFGPGTRLTVT.